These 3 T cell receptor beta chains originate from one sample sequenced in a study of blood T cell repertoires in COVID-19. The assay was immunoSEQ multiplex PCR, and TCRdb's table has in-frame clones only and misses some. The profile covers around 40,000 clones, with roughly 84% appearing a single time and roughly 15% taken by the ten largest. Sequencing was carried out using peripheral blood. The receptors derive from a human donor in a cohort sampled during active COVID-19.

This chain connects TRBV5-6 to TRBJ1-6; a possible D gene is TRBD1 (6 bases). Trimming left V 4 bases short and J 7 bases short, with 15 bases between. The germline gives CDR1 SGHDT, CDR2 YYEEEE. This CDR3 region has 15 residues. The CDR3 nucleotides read TGTGCCAGCAGCCCTGGTTGGGGGCCCAATTCACCCCTCCACTTT. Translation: CASSPGWGPNSPLHF.

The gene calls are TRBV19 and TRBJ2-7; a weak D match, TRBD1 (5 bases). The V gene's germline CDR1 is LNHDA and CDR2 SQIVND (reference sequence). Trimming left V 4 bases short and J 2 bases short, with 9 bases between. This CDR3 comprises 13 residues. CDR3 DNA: TGTGCCAGTAGTAATCAGGGCCCCTACGAGCAGTACTTC. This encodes CASSNQGPYEQYF.

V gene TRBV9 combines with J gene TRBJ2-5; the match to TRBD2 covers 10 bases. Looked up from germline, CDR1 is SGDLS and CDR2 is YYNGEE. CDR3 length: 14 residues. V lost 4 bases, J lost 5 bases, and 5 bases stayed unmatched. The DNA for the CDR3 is TGTGCCAGCAGCAAAGCGGGGGGGCGCGAGACCCAGTACTTC. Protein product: CASSKAGGRETQYF.